The T cell receptor beta chain described here comes from a study of OX40 agonist ivuxolimab in advanced cancers. Study-level points and caveats: Undetermined was the antigen specificity of the expanded peripheral T cells. Among patients with partial responses at 0.1-3.0 mg/kg, clonal expansion was among the lowest.

CDR3 size: 15 residues. Trimming removed 5 bases at V and 1 base at J, with 14 bases between. Germline CDR1 is GTSNPN and CDR2 is SVGIG (reference sequence). Data came from immunoSEQ multiplex PCR; TCRdb stores just in-frame clones and leaves some out. Among roughly 40,000 clones listed, more than 85% were seen once. Remarks on this clone: Its antigen is currently unknown.

The sequencing here drew on CD4+ or CD8+ T cells sorted from blood, taken in a trial of the OX40 agonist ivuxolimab. This receptor was identified in an adult with an advanced solid tumor such as melanoma, head and neck, liver or kidney cancer. The rearrangement uses TRBV30 and TRBJ2-2; D gene ambiguous. CDR3 loop: CAWDSEGGNTGELFF. CDR3 coding DNA: TGTGCCTGGGACTCGGAAGGTGGGAACACCGGGGAGCTGTTTTTT.